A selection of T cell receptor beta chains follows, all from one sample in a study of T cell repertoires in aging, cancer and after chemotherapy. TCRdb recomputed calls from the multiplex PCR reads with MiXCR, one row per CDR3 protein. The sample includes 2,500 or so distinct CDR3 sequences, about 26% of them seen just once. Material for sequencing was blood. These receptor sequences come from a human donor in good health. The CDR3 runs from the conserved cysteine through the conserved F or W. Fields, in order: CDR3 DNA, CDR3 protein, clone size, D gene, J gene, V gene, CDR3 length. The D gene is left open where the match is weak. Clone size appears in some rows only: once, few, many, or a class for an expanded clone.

CDR3nt: TGTGCCAGCAGCTCTCCCGGGGGAACAAATGAGCAGTTCTTC
CDR3aa: CASSSPGGTNEQFF
abundance: few
d_gene: .
j_gene: TRBJ2-1
v_gene: TRBV11-3
len: 14

CDR3nt: TGTGCCAGCAGCCAAGAAGGGACAGGAGGCCCAGATACGCAGTATTTT
CDR3aa: CASSQEGTGGPDTQYF
abundance: .
d_gene: TRBD1
j_gene: TRBJ2-3
v_gene: TRBV4-3
len: 16

CDR3nt: TGTGCCAGCAGTGGGAGAGGACAGGATAGCTCTGGGGCCAACGTCCTGACTTTC
CDR3aa: CASSGRGQDSSGANVLTF
abundance: medium-sized
d_gene: TRBD1
j_gene: TRBJ2-6
v_gene: TRBV6-1
len: 18

CDR3nt: TGTGCCAGCAGTTACAGCGGGGGAAAGGACGAGCAGTACTTC
CDR3aa: CASSYSGGKDEQYF
abundance: medium-sized
d_gene: TRBD2
j_gene: TRBJ2-7
v_gene: TRBV6-2/TRBV6-3
len: 14

CDR3nt: TGTGCCTGTACCGGAACGTCTGAGGGCCCCCAGTACTTC
CDR3aa: CACTGTSEGPQYF
abundance: medium-sized
d_gene: .
j_gene: TRBJ2-7
v_gene: TRBV6-2/TRBV6-3
len: 13

CDR3nt: TGTGCCAGCAGTTTTAGTCAACAGGAACCTACCTACGAGCAGTACTTC
CDR3aa: CASSFSQQEPTYEQYF
abundance: medium-sized
d_gene: .
j_gene: TRBJ2-7
v_gene: TRBV27
len: 16

CDR3nt: TGTGCCAGCAGTTACTCGATGTTCGGGGGCACCGGGGAGCTGTTTTTT
CDR3aa: CASSYSMFGGTGELFF
abundance: medium-sized
d_gene: .
j_gene: TRBJ2-2
v_gene: TRBV6-5
len: 16

CDR3nt: TGTGCCAGCAGCTACTACGGGGGGCAGGGGACAGATACGCAGTATTTT
CDR3aa: CASSYYGGQGTDTQYF
abundance: .
d_gene: .
j_gene: TRBJ2-3
v_gene: TRBV5-4
len: 16

CDR3nt: TGCAGTGCTAGCCTAGCGGGTACCACAGATACGCAGTATTTT
CDR3aa: CSASLAGTTDTQYF
abundance: .
d_gene: TRBD2
j_gene: TRBJ2-3
v_gene: TRBV20-1
len: 14

CDR3nt: TGTGCCAGCAGTGCGGAATTCGCTTTGGAGCAGTTCTTC
CDR3aa: CASSAEFALEQFF
abundance: .
d_gene: .
j_gene: TRBJ2-1
v_gene: TRBV2
len: 13

CDR3nt: TGTGCCAGCAGTTCCCCCTCGGCCCTCCACTTT
CDR3aa: CASSSPSALHF
abundance: large
d_gene: .
j_gene: TRBJ1-6
v_gene: TRBV6-6
len: 11

CDR3nt: TGTGCCAGCCGCCTATTAGGGGAAAACATTCAGTACTTC
CDR3aa: CASRLLGENIQYF
abundance: .
d_gene: .
j_gene: TRBJ2-4
v_gene: TRBV3-1
len: 13

CDR3nt: TGTGCCAGCAGCTTAGTGAGGACACCAGGGGACCAGTACTTC
CDR3aa: CASSLVRTPGDQYF
abundance: few
d_gene: .
j_gene: TRBJ2-5
v_gene: TRBV11-2
len: 14

CDR3nt: TGTGCCAGCAGTTTAACAGGGATAACGAACATTCAGTACTTC
CDR3aa: CASSLTGITNIQYF
abundance: medium-sized
d_gene: .
j_gene: TRBJ2-4
v_gene: TRBV12-3/TRBV12-4
len: 14

CDR3nt: TGCAGTGCTAGAATTGGGGGGGACGGGGAGCTGTTTTTT
CDR3aa: CSARIGGDGELFF
abundance: medium-sized
d_gene: TRBD2
j_gene: TRBJ2-2
v_gene: TRBV20-1
len: 13

CDR3nt: TGTGCCAGCAGCTTGGTCGGGGGACCCCGAGAGCTGTTTTTT
CDR3aa: CASSLVGGPRELFF
abundance: medium-sized
d_gene: .
j_gene: TRBJ2-2
v_gene: TRBV7-6
len: 14

CDR3nt: TGTGCCAGCTGGGCTAGCGGGGATTACGAGCAGTACTTC
CDR3aa: CASWASGDYEQYF
abundance: medium-sized
d_gene: TRBD2
j_gene: TRBJ2-7
v_gene: TRBV5-4
len: 13

CDR3nt: TGTGCCAGTAGTCCAGGACGGCTCTACGAGCAGTACTTC
CDR3aa: CASSPGRLYEQYF
abundance: large
d_gene: .
j_gene: TRBJ2-7
v_gene: TRBV19
len: 13

CDR3nt: TGTGCCAGTATGGTCGGCACAGAGAATGAAAAACTGTTTTTT
CDR3aa: CASMVGTENEKLFF
abundance: .
d_gene: .
j_gene: TRBJ1-4
v_gene: TRBV19
len: 14

CDR3nt: TGTGCCTCTGCCGCGGCAGCGCGGTTCTCCGAGCAGTACTTC
CDR3aa: CASAAAARFSEQYF
abundance: few
d_gene: .
j_gene: TRBJ2-7
v_gene: TRBV2
len: 14

CDR3nt: TGTGCCAGCAGTTGGGATGGGGAGAGGACTGAAGCTTTCTTT
CDR3aa: CASSWDGERTEAFF
abundance: .
d_gene: .
j_gene: TRBJ1-1
v_gene: TRBV6-2/TRBV6-3
len: 14

CDR3nt: TGTGCCAGCAGTTTAGCCAGGTCGAATCAGCCCCAGCATTTT
CDR3aa: CASSLARSNQPQHF
abundance: large
d_gene: .
j_gene: TRBJ1-5
v_gene: TRBV12-3/TRBV12-4
len: 14

CDR3nt: TGCAGCGTTGCCCCGGGACAGAGCACAGATACGCAGTATTTT
CDR3aa: CSVAPGQSTDTQYF
abundance: .
d_gene: TRBD1
j_gene: TRBJ2-3
v_gene: TRBV29-1
len: 14

CDR3nt: TGCGCCAGCAGCCACCGGGACAGGGATAAGGGCGGGGCCCAGTACTTC
CDR3aa: CASSHRDRDKGGAQYF
abundance: medium-sized
d_gene: TRBD1
j_gene: TRBJ2-5
v_gene: TRBV4-3
len: 16

CDR3nt: TGCAGCGTTGACGGCCCTAGTGAAGCTTTCTTT
CDR3aa: CSVDGPSEAFF
abundance: medium-sized
d_gene: .
j_gene: TRBJ1-1
v_gene: TRBV29-1
len: 11

CDR3nt: TGTGCCAGCAGCAACAGGGTGGGGCAGCCCCAGCATTTT
CDR3aa: CASSNRVGQPQHF
abundance: medium-sized
d_gene: .
j_gene: TRBJ1-5
v_gene: TRBV2
len: 13